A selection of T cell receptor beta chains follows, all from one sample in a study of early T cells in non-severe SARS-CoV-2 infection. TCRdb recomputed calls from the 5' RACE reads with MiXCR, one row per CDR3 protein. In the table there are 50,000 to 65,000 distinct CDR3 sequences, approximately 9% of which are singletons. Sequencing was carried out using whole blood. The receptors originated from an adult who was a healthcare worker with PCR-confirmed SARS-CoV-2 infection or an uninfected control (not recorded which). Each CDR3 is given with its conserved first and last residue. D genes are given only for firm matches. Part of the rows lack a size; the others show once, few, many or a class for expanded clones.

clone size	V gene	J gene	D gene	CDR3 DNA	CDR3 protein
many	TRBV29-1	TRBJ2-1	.	TGCAGCGTCTTAAGCGGGTCCTCCTACAATGAGCAGTTCTTC	CSVLSGSSYNEQFF
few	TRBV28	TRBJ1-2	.	TGTGCCATACCGACAGGCGACGGCTACACCTTC	CAIPTGDGYTF
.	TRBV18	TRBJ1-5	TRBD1	TGTGCCAGCTCACCAGGGACAGGGGTAATTGGCAATCAGCCCCAGCATTTT	CASSPGTGVIGNQPQHF
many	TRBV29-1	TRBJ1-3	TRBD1	TGCAGCGGTCAGGGGGCTGGAAACACCATATATTTT	CSGQGAGNTIYF
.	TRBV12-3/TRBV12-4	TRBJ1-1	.	TGTGCCAGCAGGTTAACAAATGCGGCGATCTACGGGGCTGAAGCTTTCTTT	CASRLTNAAIYGAEAFF
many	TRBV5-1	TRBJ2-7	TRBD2	TGCGCCAGCAGCTCTAGCGGGAGAGCCACCTACGAGCAGTACTTC	CASSSSGRATYEQYF
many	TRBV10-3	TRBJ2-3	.	TGTGCCATCAAGGCAGGGGAGGCAGATACGCAGTATTTT	CAIKAGEADTQYF
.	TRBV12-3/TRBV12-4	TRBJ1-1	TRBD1	TGTGCCAACAGTCACGGGACAGTGAACACTGAAGCTTTCTTT	CANSHGTVNTEAFF
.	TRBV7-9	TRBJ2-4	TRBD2	TGTGCCAGCAGCCCTGGCGGGGGAAGCCTAGCCAAAAACATTCAGTACTTC	CASSPGGGSLAKNIQYF
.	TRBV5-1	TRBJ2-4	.	TGCGCCAGCAGCTTGGGCGTACAGCAAGAAAACATTCAGTACTTC	CASSLGVQQENIQYF
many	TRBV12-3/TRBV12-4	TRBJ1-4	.	TGTGCCAGCAGTTTATCCGGGGTGGATGAAAAACTGTTTTTT	CASSLSGVDEKLFF
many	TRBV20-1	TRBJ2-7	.	TGCAGTGCTAGTCAGTCGTCAGCCGCCTACGAGCAGTACTTC	CSASQSSAAYEQYF
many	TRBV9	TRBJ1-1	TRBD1	TGTGCCAGCAGCGTGGGGACAGGGATAGGGAACACTGAAGCTTTCTTT	CASSVGTGIGNTEAFF
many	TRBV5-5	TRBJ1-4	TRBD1	TGTGCCGGTAGCTACAGGGGACTTCGGGATGAAAAACTGTTTTTT	CAGSYRGLRDEKLFF
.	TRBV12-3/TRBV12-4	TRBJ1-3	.	TGTGCCAGCAGTTTGACGGGGGCACATCCCTCTGGAAACACCATATATTTT	CASSLTGAHPSGNTIYF
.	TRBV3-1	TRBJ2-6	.	TGTGCCAGCCGCACAGGTCTAGACTCTGGGGCCAACGTCCTGACTTTC	CASRTGLDSGANVLTF
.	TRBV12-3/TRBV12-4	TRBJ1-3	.	TGTGTCAGCAGCAATCGATACACCATATATTTT	CVSSNRYTIYF
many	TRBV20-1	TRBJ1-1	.	TGCAGTGCTAATCTTGATCCACCGAACACTGAAGCTTTCTTT	CSANLDPPNTEAFF
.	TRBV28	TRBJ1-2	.	TGTGCCAGCAGAGTAACAGGGAACTATGGCTACACCTTC	CASRVTGNYGYTF
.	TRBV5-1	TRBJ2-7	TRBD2	TGCGCCAGCAGCAATGGAGGACTAGCGGGAGTCTACGAGCAGTACTTC	CASSNGGLAGVYEQYF
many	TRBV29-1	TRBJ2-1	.	TGCAGCGTTGCCCAAGAGAGGGGGAGGGAGCAGTTCTTC	CSVAQERGREQFF
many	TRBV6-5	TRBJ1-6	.	TGTGCCAGCAGTTTCCGGGACAATCGTTCACCCCTCCACTTT	CASSFRDNRSPLHF
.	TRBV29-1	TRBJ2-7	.	TGCAGCGTTGAAGATGGGGCGGACGAGCAGTACTTC	CSVEDGADEQYF
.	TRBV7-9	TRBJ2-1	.	TGTGCCAGCAGTTCCACTACGAGCCCCTACAATGAGCAGTTCTTC	CASSSTTSPYNEQFF
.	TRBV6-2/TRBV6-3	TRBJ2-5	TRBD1	TGTGCCAGCAGCGGGACAGGGGGAGCGAAGACCCAGTACTTC	CASSGTGGAKTQYF
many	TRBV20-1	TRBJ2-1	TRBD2	TGCAGTGCTCAGTCCAGTGGGAGGGACTACAATGAGCAGTTCTTC	CSAQSSGRDYNEQFF